The 27 T cell receptor beta chains listed next were all sequenced from one sample in a study of human T cells and chemical hapten exposure. The time point here: patch test 1, 2 weeks after DPC sensitization. Treatment meaning: therapeutic diphenylcyclopropenone sensitization with weekly scalp DPC. TCRdb itself ran the RACE reads through MiXCR, one entry per CDR3 protein. The repertoire has tens of thousands of distinct CDR3 sequences, around a tenth of them found once; the top ten carry about 1.4%. The material was whole blood, obtained in connection with sensitization to the hapten diphenylcyclopropenone (DPC). The receptors derive from a woman between 45 and 60 years old with alopecia areata. Some clones in this sample may be carry-over from other donors' samples.

For this clonotype: One end of the junction is discordant with germline, which a read error may explain. The chain is built from TRBV7-2 and TRBJ1-1, with D maybe TRBD1 (5 bases). This CDR3 region has 13 residues. Germline V CDR1 and CDR2: SGHTA, FQGNSA. CDR3 in DNA: TGTGTCAGCAGCTGGGGGATGGGTACTGAAGCTTTCTTT. The encoded protein is CVSSWGMGTEAFF.

The chain combines TRBV6-5 with TRBJ1-1; D is uncertain. Trimming removed 5 bases at V and 1 base at J, with 8 bases between. Germline loops: CDR1 MNHEY, CDR2 SVGAGI. The CDR3 is 13 amino acids. CDR3: CASSGVGNTEAFF. In DNA form, the CDR3 reads TGTGCCAGCAGTGGAGTGGGGAACACTGAAGCTTTCTTT.

Regarding this clonotype: Just one base apart from a much larger clone, this may be a read error. The chain joins TRBV3-1 to TRBJ1-1; weak D call: TRBD1 (5 bases). V lost 3 bases and J lost 3, with 20 bases in between. The CDR3 has 17 residues. Germline lookup yields CDR1 LGHDT and CDR2 YNNKEL (reference sequence). This CDR3 reads CASSQDKRQRMDTEAFF. The CDR3 DNA reads TGTGCCAGCAGCCAGGACAAAAGACAGAGAATGGACACTGAAGCTTTCTTT.

This clonotype has only a few counts. V and J are TRBV11-2 and TRBJ2-7, with 8 bases that match TRBD2. CDR1 is SGHAT and CDR2 is FQNNGV in the germline V gene. The CDR3 spans 15 residues. V gave up 5 bases and J gave up 2 bases; unmatched junction bases: 8. CDR3 nucleotides: TGTGCCAGCAGCCTCGGGAGGGCCGGGACCTACGAGCAGTACTTC. Amino acid sequence: CASSLGRAGTYEQYF.

This clonotype occurred a few times. The rearrangement links TRBV12-3 or TRBV12-4 to TRBJ1-1, with D unresolved. This CDR3 contains 14 residues. V lost 2 bases, J lost 2 bases, and 9 bases lay in between. The CDR3 bases are TGTGCCAGCAGTTTAAAGGTGGTAAACACTGAAGCTTTCTTT. Translating it yields CASSLKVVNTEAFF.

The V call is TRBV10-1, the J call TRBJ2-5; D is possibly TRBD1 (5 bases). Germline V lookup: CDR1 WNHNN, CDR2 SYGVQD (reference sequence). This CDR3 is built from 14 residues. V shed 5 bases and J shed 3 bases, with 13 bases lying between them. The CDR3 reads CASSSRVQEETQYF. The DNA for the CDR3 is TGCGCCAGCAGTTCCAGGGTGCAGGAAGAGACCCAGTACTTC.

The J gene is TRBJ1-5, the V gene TRBV28; D gene ambiguous. Trimming shortened V by 5 bases and J by 0 bases, and 14 bases separated the two germline ends. The length of the CDR3 is 16 residues. Germline V lookup: CDR1 MDHEN, CDR2 SYDVKM. The CDR3 sequence: CASSPPTPYSNQPQHF. As DNA, the CDR3 is TGTGCCAGCAGTCCCCCCACCCCCTATAGCAATCAGCCCCAGCATTTT.

V gene TRBV7-3 combines with J gene TRBJ2-7; 11 positions match TRBD2. Looked up from germline, CDR1 is SGHTA and CDR2 is FQGTGA. The CDR3 contains 15 residues. V gave up 5 bases and J gave up 6 bases; unmatched junction bases: 9. This CDR3 is CASSLELAGVGEQYF. CDR3 DNA sequence: TGTGCCAGCAGCCTAGAACTAGCGGGAGTCGGCGAGCAGTACTTC.

Only a few counts were recorded for this clonotype. The J gene is TRBJ2-3, the V gene TRBV20-1; D not resolved. There are 10 residues in the CDR3. Trimming cost V 1 base and J 6 bases, with 2 bases left between them. Germline V gene data show CDR1 as DFQATT and CDR2 as SNEGSKA (reference sequence). The CDR3 DNA sequence: TGCAGTGCTAGAGTTGATACGCAGTATTTT. Amino acids: CSARVDTQYF.

This clonotype was seen more than once but under ten times. The chain combines TRBV6-2 or TRBV6-3 with TRBJ2-7; D gene ambiguous. CDR3 length: 16 residues. V was cut by 0 bases and J by 1 base, with 13 bases left in between. Germline V gives CDR1 MNHEY, CDR2 SVGEGT. The CDR3 reads CASSYSMAAASYEQYF. The CDR3 DNA reads TGTGCCAGCAGTTACTCGATGGCAGCAGCTTCCTACGAGCAGTACTTC.

The chain combines TRBV29-1 with TRBJ1-4, with D maybe TRBD1 (6 bases). The CDR3 has 13 residues. Germline CDR1 reads SQVTM; CDR2 reads ANQGSEA. V lost 7 bases and J lost 7, with 16 bases in between. DNA for the CDR3: TGCAGCGGTACCGGGGGGCCGGGTGAAAAACTGTTTTTT. Translating it yields CSGTGGPGEKLFF.

This clonotype has only a few counts. V is TRBV7-9 and J is TRBJ2-1; D not certain. V lost 7 bases, J lost 12 bases, and 7 bases lay in between. The length of the CDR3 is 9 residues. The germline V gene encodes CDR1 SEHNR and CDR2 FQNEAQ (reference sequence). The CDR3: CASIPVQFF. CDR3 nucleotide sequence: TGTGCCAGCATCCCGGTGCAGTTCTTC.

The rearrangement uses TRBV6-1 and TRBJ1-3; weak D call: TRBD1 (5 bases). V was cut by 8 bases and J by 0 bases, with 11 bases left in between. The CDR3 length is 14 residues. Germline V lookup: CDR1 MNHNS, CDR2 SASEGT. The CDR3 reads CASGDGISGNTIYF. The CDR3 bases are TGTGCCAGCGGGGACGGAATCTCTGGAAACACCATATATTTT.

Notes on this clonotype: One end of the junction varies from germline; a read error may be responsible. V is TRBV28 and J is TRBJ2-3, with D perhaps matching TRBD2 (6 bases). The CDR3 has 16 residues. Germline CDR1 MDHEN, CDR2 SYDVKM. Written as DNA, the CDR3 is TGTGCCAGCAGTTTGTCAACGATTACTAGCACTGATACGCAGTATTTT. Translating it yields CASSLSTITSTDTQYF.

This clonotype has only a few counts. CDR3 region: CSVSTANTGELFF. The CDR3 bases are TGCAGCGTTAGCACGGCGAACACCGGGGAGCTGTTTTTT. The chain links TRBV29-1 to TRBJ2-2; no definite D call. The V end lost 5 bases, the J end lost 0 bases, and 7 bases lay between the germline ends. Germline values: CDR1 SQVTM, CDR2 ANQGSEA. This CDR3 is 13 amino acids long.

This clonotype occurred a few times. The chain joins TRBV19 to TRBJ1-2, with D unclear. The CDR3 has 11 amino acids. V lost 4 bases and J 8 bases, leaving 8 bases between the germline ends. Germline lookup yields CDR1 LNHDA and CDR2 SQIVND (reference sequence). In DNA, the CDR3 is TGTGCCAGTAGTAGCGGATACGGCTACACCTTC. The encoded protein is CASSSGYGYTF.

This chain joins TRBV11-2 and TRBJ2-5; the D is unclear. CDR1 is SGHAT, CDR2 FQNNGV, per germline. This CDR3 is built from 16 residues. Trimming took 1 base from V and 0 from J, leaving 12 bases between them. This CDR3 is CASSLGTNGNQETQYF. In nucleotides, the CDR3 is TGTGCCAGCAGCTTAGGAACGAATGGGAACCAAGAGACCCAGTACTTC.

The rearrangement uses TRBV6-6 and TRBJ2-2, with TRBD2 matching 13 bases. From germline, CDR1 is MNHNY and CDR2 SVGAGI (reference sequence). The length of the CDR3 is 20 residues. The ends lost 6 bases at V and 3 bases at J; junction bases unmatched: 16. CDR3 protein: CASSPYTGGLAGRYTGELFF. Written as DNA, the CDR3 is TGTGCCAGCAGCCCTTATACGGGGGGACTAGCGGGACGGTACACCGGGGAGCTGTTTTTT.

The rearrangement uses TRBV25-1 and TRBJ1-6; D remains ambiguous. The CDR3 totals 14 residues. Trimming stripped 1 base from V and 8 bases from J, with 9 bases between. Germline values: CDR1 MGHDK, CDR2 SYGVNS. The CDR3 reads CASSEFQAHSPLHF. CDR3 nucleotides: TGTGCCAGCAGTGAATTCCAGGCGCATTCACCCCTCCACTTT.

This clonotype was found a few times. The gene calls are TRBV18 and TRBJ1-5, with 7 bases aligning to TRBD1. The CDR3 runs 15 residues. Trimming at V came to 2 bases and at J to 1 base, leaving 2 bases not matched to a gene. From germline, CDR1 is KGHSH and CDR2 LQKENI. CDR3 region: CASSPGQASNQPQHF. The DNA of the CDR3 is TGTGCCAGCTCACCAGGACAGGCGAGCAATCAGCCCCAGCATTTT.

This clonotype was counted only a few times. Here the CDR3 DNA reads TGCGCCAGCAGTGAGTGGACTAGCGGGAGTTGGGATAAGACCCAGTACTTC. Encoded protein: CASSEWTSGSWDKTQYF. This chain connects TRBV10-2 to TRBJ2-5, with TRBD2 identical over 13 bases. Per the germline V gene, CDR1 is WSHSY and CDR2 is SAAADI. V lost 1 base to trimming and J lost 6 bases; unmatched junction nucleotides: 8. This CDR3 spans 17 amino acids.

In this sample, this clonotype turned up a few times. The chain employs TRBV4-3 and TRBJ2-5; D ambiguous. V dropped 0 bases and J dropped 5 bases, with 7 bases sitting between them. CDR1 is LGHNA, CDR2 YSLEER, per germline. The CDR3 is made up of 13 amino acids. Here the CDR3 reads CASSQDQMETQYF. CDR3 nucleotide sequence: TGCGCCAGCAGCCAAGATCAGATGGAGACCCAGTACTTC.

This clonotype was seen a handful of times. The V and J genes are TRBV12-3 or TRBV12-4 and TRBJ1-1; D might be TRBD1 (5 bases). This CDR3 has 14 residues. Trimming left V 5 bases short and J 6 bases short, with 16 bases between. The CDR3, as DNA: TGTGCCAGCAGTCACCGGGGCGGGGCCGCTGAAGCTTTCTTT. Amino acid sequence: CASSHRGGAAEAFF.

This clonotype was detected a few times. This rearrangement joins TRBV29-1 to TRBJ2-4, with 8 bases matching TRBD1. CDR3 length: 16 residues. Germline values: CDR1 SQVTM, CDR2 ANQGSEA. V gave up 4 bases and J gave up 5 bases; unmatched junction bases: 13. CDR3 sequence (DNA): TGCAGCGTTGGATCCATCCTTCAGGGGGCCCAAAACATTCAGTACTTC. It specifies CSVGSILQGAQNIQYF. The full variable domain, rest sourced from reference TRBV29-1 and TRBJ2-4, is SAVISQKPSRDICQRGTSLTIQCQVDSQVTMMFWYRQQPGQSLTLIATANQGSEATYESGFVIDKFPISRPNLTFSTLTVSNMSPEDSSIYLCSVGSILQGAQNIQYFGAGTRLSVL.

This clonotype was seen ten or more times. The chain has TRBV28 and TRBJ2-4; D may be TRBD2 (5 bases). CDR1 is MDHEN and CDR2 is SYDVKM in the germline V gene. The CDR3 covers 15 residues. Trimming took 5 bases from V and 3 from J, leaving 14 bases between them. CDR3 sequence: CASSLGGSGKNIQYF. The CDR3 DNA reads TGTGCCAGCAGTCTTGGAGGTTCAGGCAAAAACATTCAGTACTTC.

This clonotype was seen a handful of times. CDR3 sequence reads: CASSPSTGSTDTQYF. The CDR3 nucleotides are TGTGCCAGCTCACCATCGACAGGTAGCACAGATACGCAGTATTTT. V gene TRBV18 combines with J gene TRBJ2-3; D may be TRBD1 (6 bases). The CDR3 totals 15 residues. In germline, CDR1 is KGHSH, CDR2 LQKENI. V lost 2 bases and J 0 bases, leaving 9 bases between the germline ends.

Only a few counts were recorded for this clonotype. The chain has TRBV29-1 and TRBJ1-3, with D hard to call. The V gene lost 0 bases and the J gene lost 8 bases, with 11 bases spanning the gap. CDR1 is SQVTM, CDR2 ANQGSEA, per germline. CDR3 size: 13 residues. The CDR3 DNA reads TGCAGCGTTGAAGATCGAGTCCGGGACACCATATATTTT. Translated: CSVEDRVRDTIYF.